The source of this T cell receptor (beta chain) is a study of identical twins. Trimming left V 2 bases short and J 14 bases short, with 10 bases between. Germline V gene data show CDR1 as DFQATT and CDR2 as SNEGSKA (reference sequence). This CDR3 has 10 amino acids. This clonotype was seen only a few times. What it recognizes is unknown. TCRdb re-derived calls from the 5' RACE reads in MiXCR, one entry per CDR3 protein. The table has around 370,000 distinct CDR3 sequences, 9% seen once. The study, taken as a whole, reports: Conclusions leaned on cross-sectional statistical analysis and did not track the same donors over time. Analyses based on zero insertions could be partly confounded by invariant MAIT and iNKT cells.

What was sequenced was naive T cells sorted from blood. The clonotype was recovered from a woman aged 50 to 60 in good health. The gene calls are TRBV20-1 and TRBJ2-1; D gene ambiguous. The CDR3 DNA sequence: TGCAGTGCTAGATTGGGAATCGAGTTCTTC. Translation: CSARLGIEFF.